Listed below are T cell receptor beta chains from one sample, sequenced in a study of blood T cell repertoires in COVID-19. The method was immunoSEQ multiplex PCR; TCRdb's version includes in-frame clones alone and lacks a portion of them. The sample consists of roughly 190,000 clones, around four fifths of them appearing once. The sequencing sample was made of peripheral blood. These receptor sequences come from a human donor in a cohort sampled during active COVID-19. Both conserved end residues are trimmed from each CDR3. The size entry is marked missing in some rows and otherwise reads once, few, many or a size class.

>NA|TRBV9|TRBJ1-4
ASSVGVTATNEKLF
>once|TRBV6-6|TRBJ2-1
ASSQDRGRRDEQF
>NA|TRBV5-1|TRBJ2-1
ASSPLAGVSYNEQF
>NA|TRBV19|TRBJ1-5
ASSIPGRGNQPQH
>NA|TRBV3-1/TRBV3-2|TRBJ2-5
ASSTTGYQETQY
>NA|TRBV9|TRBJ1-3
ASSVGTNGNTIY
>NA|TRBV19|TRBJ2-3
ASSFPGSTDTQY
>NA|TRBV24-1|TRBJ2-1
ATSDTGDLGNEQF
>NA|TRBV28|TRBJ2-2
ASSLARDGGELF
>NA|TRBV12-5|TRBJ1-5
ASGLVQGAGTGGYQPQH
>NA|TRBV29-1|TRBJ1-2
SVSRLRQENKYGYT
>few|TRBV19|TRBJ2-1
ASSIAVRGNEQF
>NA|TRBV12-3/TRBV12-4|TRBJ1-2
ASRPTGSGGYT
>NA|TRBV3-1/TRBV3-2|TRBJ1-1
ASSQVGGTTEAF
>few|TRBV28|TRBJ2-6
ASSLNRSRVKVLT
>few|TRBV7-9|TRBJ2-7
ASSLVGGTYEQY
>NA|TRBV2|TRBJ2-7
ASSKQGHPYEQY
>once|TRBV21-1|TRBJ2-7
ASSKDLAERSYEQY
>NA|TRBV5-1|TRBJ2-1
ASTPLAGGYNEQF
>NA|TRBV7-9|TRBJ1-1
ASSLVTGGQTEAF
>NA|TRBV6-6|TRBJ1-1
ASSYLTRNTEAF
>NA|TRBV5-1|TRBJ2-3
ASRPVAGGADTQY
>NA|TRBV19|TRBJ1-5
ASSIITASNQPQH
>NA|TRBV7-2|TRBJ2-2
ASRAPGRGRFGELF
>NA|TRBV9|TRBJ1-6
ASSVGGDSRTPLH
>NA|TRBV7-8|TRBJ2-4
ASSLGVAQAKNIQY
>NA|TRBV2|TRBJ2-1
AGRSENNEQF
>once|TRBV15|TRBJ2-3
ATSRDSSTDTQY
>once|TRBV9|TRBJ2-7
ASSAGQNSIYEQY
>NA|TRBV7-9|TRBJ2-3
ASSSRGGPTDTQY
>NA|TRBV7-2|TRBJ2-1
ASSPGQGAREQF
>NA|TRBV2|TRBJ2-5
ASSEPLAGKETQY
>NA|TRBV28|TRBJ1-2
ASSPSGGPVYGYT
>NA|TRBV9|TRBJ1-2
ASSPDPGGDVSYT
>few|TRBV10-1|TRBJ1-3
ASSRDRGNTIY
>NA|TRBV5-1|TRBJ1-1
ASSLPGMNTEAF
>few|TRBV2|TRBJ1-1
ASSEVIGLVRGTEAF
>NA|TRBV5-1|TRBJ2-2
ASGGLAGDTGELF
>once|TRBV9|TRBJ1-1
ASSVQGSSLEAF
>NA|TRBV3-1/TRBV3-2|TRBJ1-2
ASSQVRDRLYGYT
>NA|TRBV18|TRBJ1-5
ASSPVTGVNQPQH
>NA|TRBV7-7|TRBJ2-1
ASSLGAGGNEQF
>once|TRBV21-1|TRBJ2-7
AGTVVDRGYYEQY
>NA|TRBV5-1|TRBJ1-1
ASSRDSLNTEAF
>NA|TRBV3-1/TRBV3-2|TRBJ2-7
ASSRKGQSYEQY
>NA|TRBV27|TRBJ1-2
ASSLGQGGVYGYT
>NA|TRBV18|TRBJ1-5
ASSQDRGGQPQH
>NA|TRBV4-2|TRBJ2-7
ASSQVVTSGSYEQY
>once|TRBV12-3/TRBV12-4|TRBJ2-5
ASSLLETQY
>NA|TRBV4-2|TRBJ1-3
ASSQKQVPDSGNTIY
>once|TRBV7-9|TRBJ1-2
ASSLGQGGSGYT
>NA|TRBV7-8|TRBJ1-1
ASSLAQGNTEAF
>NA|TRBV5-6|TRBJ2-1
ASSLDGMGNEQF
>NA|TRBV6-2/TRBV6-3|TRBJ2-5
ASSYQRRVLETQY
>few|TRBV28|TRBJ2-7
ASRGGDEQY
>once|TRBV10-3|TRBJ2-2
AINAGSGNTGELF
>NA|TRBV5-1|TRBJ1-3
ASSAGDRPFTPGNTIY
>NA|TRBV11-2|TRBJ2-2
ASRRGTGSGELF
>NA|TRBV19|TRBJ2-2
ASSMLSGELF